These T cell receptor beta chains were read from a single sample in a study of blood T cell repertoires in COVID-19. The method was immunoSEQ multiplex PCR; TCRdb's version includes in-frame clones alone and lacks a portion of them. The sample shows around 180,000 clones, 89% of them seen only once. The sample comprised PBMCs or T cells enriched from blood (not recorded which). The receptors here all came from a woman aged 40 to 50 with acute COVID-19. Each CDR3 is given without its conserved first and last residue.

V gene: TRBV2; CDR3 protein: ASSEASGGKETQY
V gene: TRBV2; CDR3 protein: ASRGDSPYLYYGYT
V gene: TRBV7-6; CDR3 protein: ASSPDIYQPQH
V gene: TRBV5-4; CDR3 protein: ASRLEGDTGELF
V gene: TRBV7-8; CDR3 protein: ASSQGLAGVLEQF
V gene: TRBV6-2/TRBV6-3; CDR3 protein: ASGRGGNTEAF
V gene: TRBV10-3; CDR3 protein: AIKSPVDLRGEQY
V gene: TRBV27; CDR3 protein: ASSLDRGPYEQY
V gene: TRBV5-1; CDR3 protein: ASSARDRGYGYT
V gene: TRBV12-3/TRBV12-4; CDR3 protein: ASSLTQGGPLH
V gene: TRBV7-2; CDR3 protein: ASSLGARGLGETQY
V gene: TRBV18; CDR3 protein: ASSPPGTGWRTEAF
V gene: TRBV7-2; CDR3 protein: ASSLDLAGDNEQF
V gene: TRBV2; CDR3 protein: ASILSDNSYEQY
V gene: TRBV4-1; CDR3 protein: ASSQPPTGLGGYT
V gene: TRBV5-1; CDR3 protein: ASSLETGSTDTQY
V gene: TRBV9; CDR3 protein: ASSVEKLTSGYNEQF
V gene: TRBV5-1; CDR3 protein: ASSFTGTSRETQY
V gene: TRBV9; CDR3 protein: ASSSFAGEQF
V gene: TRBV9; CDR3 protein: ASSVEDIYTEAF
V gene: TRBV6-5; CDR3 protein: ASSYSRGDNQPQH
V gene: TRBV21-1; CDR3 protein: ASSKRTGGGETQY
V gene: TRBV7-2; CDR3 protein: ASSPDGTSSEKLF
V gene: TRBV11-2; CDR3 protein: ASSLVPSGSPLH
V gene: TRBV5-1; CDR3 protein: ASSLSTGGTETQY
V gene: TRBV19; CDR3 protein: ASSPSAGYEQY
V gene: TRBV2; CDR3 protein: ASSERTANYGYT
V gene: TRBV6-2/TRBV6-3; CDR3 protein: ASGLQGLAGDEQF
V gene: TRBV24-1; CDR3 protein: ATSDLLDRTGTSGRAQNEQY
V gene: TRBV5-4; CDR3 protein: ASSLDRAGTSGGHPGELF
V gene: TRBV18; CDR3 protein: ASSLLTGKEGGELF
V gene: TRBV11-2; CDR3 protein: ASSPNQTSGRVYEQY